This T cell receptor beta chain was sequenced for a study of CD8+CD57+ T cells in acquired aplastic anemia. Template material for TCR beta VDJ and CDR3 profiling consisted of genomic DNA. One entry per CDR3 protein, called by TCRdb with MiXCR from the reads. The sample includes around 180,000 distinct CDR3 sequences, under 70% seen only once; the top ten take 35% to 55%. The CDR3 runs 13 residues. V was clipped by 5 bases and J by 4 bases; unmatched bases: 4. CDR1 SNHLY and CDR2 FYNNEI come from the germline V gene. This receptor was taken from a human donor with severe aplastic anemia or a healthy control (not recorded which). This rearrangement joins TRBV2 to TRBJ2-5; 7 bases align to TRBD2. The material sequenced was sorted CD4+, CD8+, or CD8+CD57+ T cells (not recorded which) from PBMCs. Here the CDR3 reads CASSWERGETQYF. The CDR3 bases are TGTGCCAGCAGTTGGGAGCGGGGAGAGACCCAGTACTTC.